One and the same sample provided the 16 T cell receptor beta chains below, sequenced in a study of blood T cell repertoires in COVID-19. The method was immunoSEQ multiplex PCR; TCRdb's version includes in-frame clones alone and lacks a portion of them. The data contain 120,000 or so clones, over 85% of them seen just once; the ten biggest clones take up approximately 5%. Sample: peripheral blood. Receptors originate from a man aged 55 to 69 with COVID-19, enrolled during active disease.

This clone was observed once. V and J are TRBV7-9 and TRBJ2-1; D might be TRBD1 (6 bases). Trimming pared 2 bases from V and 3 bases from J, leaving 11 bases between. Germline V gene data show CDR1 as SEHNR and CDR2 as FQNEAQ (reference sequence). The CDR3 is made up of 15 amino acids. CDR3 in DNA: TGTGCCAGCAGCTTATTTCAGGGGAACTACAATGAGCAGTTCTTC. Amino acid sequence: CASSLFQGNYNEQFF.

The chain couples TRBV6-6 to TRBJ1-5; D is ambiguous. Germline V lookup: CDR1 MNHNY, CDR2 SVGAGI (reference sequence). This CDR3 has 14 residues. V dropped 7 bases and J dropped 0 bases, with 10 bases sitting between them. The chain's CDR3 is CASKVGDSNQPQHF. The DNA for the CDR3 is TGTGCCAGCAAGGTCGGGGATAGCAATCAGCCCCAGCATTTT.

The V call is TRBV27, the J call TRBJ2-5; 8 bases align to TRBD2. CDR3 length: 13 residues. After removal of 4 bases from V and 11 bases from J, the junction contained 9 bases not matched to a gene. In germline, CDR1 is MNHEY, CDR2 SMNVEV (reference sequence). Here the CDR3 DNA reads TGTGCCAGCAGTTCTCCCGGGACTAGGGAACAGTACTTC. As protein: CASSSPGTREQYF.

The genes are TRBV7-8 and TRBJ2-3, with 8 nucleotides matching TRBD1. The length of the CDR3 is 16 residues. The J segment lost 2 bases and the V segment lost 1 base, leaving 5 bases of the junction unmatched. The germline V gene encodes CDR1 SGHVS and CDR2 FQNEAQ. CDR3 in amino acids: CASSLVTGAHTDTQYF. The CDR3, as DNA: TGTGCCAGCAGCTTAGTGACAGGGGCACACACAGATACGCAGTATTTT. The variable domain in full, with the rest retrieved from reference TRBV7-8 and TRBJ2-3, is GAGVSQSPRYKVAKRGQDVALRCDPISGHVSLFWYQQALGQGPEFLTYFQNEAQLDKSGLPSDRFFAERPEGSVSTLKIQRTQQEDSAVYLCASSLVTGAHTDTQYFGPGTRLTVL.

This chain uses TRBV11-2 with TRBJ2-2; 14 bases align to TRBD2. The V gene end was trimmed by 4 bases and the J gene end by 4 bases; junction bases not matched to a gene: 8. Germline CDR1 SGHAT, CDR2 FQNNGV. The CDR3 covers 18 residues. The CDR3 DNA reads as TGTGCCAGCAGCTGGAGACGACTAGCGGGGGGGAGCACCGGGGAGCTGTTTTTT. It specifies CASSWRRLAGGSTGELFF.

The chain uses TRBV7-3 and TRBJ2-1; maybe TRBD2 (6 bases). The CDR3 is made up of 14 amino acids. Trimming pared 5 bases from V and 9 bases from J, leaving 17 bases between. Germline V lookup: CDR1 SGHTA, CDR2 FQGTGA. Here the CDR3 DNA reads TGTGCCAGCAGCCAGCCCGGGACTCACACTGAGCAGTTCTTC. Protein sequence: CASSQPGTHTEQFF.

The chain is built from TRBV19 and TRBJ1-2, with a tentative D call TRBD1 (5 bases). CDR1 is LNHDA, CDR2 SQIVND, per germline (reference sequence). This CDR3 comprises 13 residues. V was clipped by 3 bases and J by 3 bases, with 8 bases between them. The CDR3 DNA follows: TGTGCCAGTAGTATTGTCAGGGACTATGGCTACACCTTC. Translation: CASSIVRDYGYTF.

The J gene is TRBJ2-7, the V gene TRBV3-1 (or the pseudogene TRBV3-2); no reliable D call. CDR1 is LGHDT, CDR2 YNNKEL, per germline (reference sequence). This CDR3 is 12 amino acids long. Trimming removed 3 bases at V and 0 bases at J, with 3 bases between. CDR3 nucleotide sequence: TGTGCCAGCAGCCATAGCTCCTACGAGCAGTACTTC. Protein: CASSHSSYEQYF.

The rearrangement links TRBV28 to TRBJ1-1; no clear D gene. The length of the CDR3 is 12 residues. Per the germline V gene, CDR1 is MDHEN and CDR2 is SYDVKM. Between the trimmed V and J ends, which lost 3 bases and 7 bases, there was a span of 9 bases. The CDR3 DNA is TGTGCCAGCAGTTTTGTGCGAGGTGAAGCTTTCTTT. It specifies CASSFVRGEAFF.

V gene TRBV6-5 combines with J gene TRBJ1-2; 8 bases are shared with TRBD1. V was clipped by 0 bases and J by 6 bases; unmatched bases: 6. The germline V gene has CDR1 MNHEY and CDR2 SVGAGI. This CDR3 spans 15 amino acids. The CDR3 DNA reads as TGTGCCAGCAGTTACTCGCCAGGGGGCATTAATGGCTACACCTTC. Its protein product is CASSYSPGGINGYTF.

The V call is TRBV5-6, the J call TRBJ2-7; no clear D. CDR3 length: 13 residues. V was trimmed by 4 bases and J by 5 bases, leaving 13 bases between them. Germline CDR1 SGHDT, CDR2 YYEEEE. Here the CDR3 reads CASSVDVGDEQYF. The DNA of the CDR3 is TGTGCCAGCAGCGTTGACGTAGGAGACGAGCAGTACTTC.

The J gene is TRBJ2-3, the V gene TRBV15; the match to TRBD2 covers 7 bases. The length of the CDR3 is 16 residues. Trimming removed 6 bases from V and 8 bases from J; junction bases left unmatched: 17. Germline V gives CDR1 LNHNV, CDR2 YYDKDF (reference sequence). The DNA for the CDR3 is TGTGCCACCAGGGACCAGCGGGACTACCCATTCAGTACGCAGTATTTT. Protein: CATRDQRDYPFSTQYF.

This sequence joins TRBV27 and TRBJ1-2; possible D gene TRBD1, 6 bases. The CDR3 runs to 15 residues. V dropped 8 bases and J dropped 4 bases, with 20 bases sitting between them. Germline V gene lookup returns CDR1 MNHEY and CDR2 SMNVEV (reference sequence). The CDR3: CASGQFGQPTYGYTF. CDR3 nucleotide sequence: TGTGCCAGCGGGCAGTTTGGACAGCCGACCTATGGCTACACCTTC.

The chain recombines TRBV11-2 with TRBJ2-7, with 9 bases that match TRBD1. The CDR3 is made up of 14 amino acids. V gave up 2 bases and J gave up 3 bases; unmatched junction bases: 2. Germline values: CDR1 SGHAT, CDR2 FQNNGV. The CDR3 is CASSLPGQGYEQYF. CDR3 sequence (DNA): TGTGCCAGCAGCTTACCGGGACAGGGCTACGAGCAGTACTTC.

This chain connects TRBV7-2 to TRBJ1-5, with D possibly TRBD1 on 5 matching bases. V was shortened by 7 bases and J by 3 bases, with 16 bases between the two germline ends. The length of the CDR3 is 15 residues. CDR1 and CDR2 (germline): SGHTA, FQGNSA. The CDR3 here is CASKKGKDDNQPQHF. CDR3 DNA sequence: TGTGCCAGCAAGAAGGGGAAGGATGACAATCAGCCCCAGCATTTT. Complete variable domain (other parts from reference TRBV7-2 and TRBJ1-5): GAGVSQSPSNKVTEKGKDVELRCDPISGHTALYWYRQSLGQGLEFLIYFQGNSAPDKSGLPSDRFSAERTGGSVSTLTIQRTQQEDSAVYLCASKKGKDDNQPQHFGDGTRLSIL.

The chain links TRBV7-9 to TRBJ1-5, with no clear D. V was clipped by 1 base and J by 1 base, with 8 bases between them. This CDR3 has 15 amino acids. CDR1 and CDR2 from the germline V gene are SEHNR and FQNEAQ (reference sequence). In DNA form, the CDR3 reads TGTGCCAGCAGCTTAGACTCCCTCAGCAATCAGCCCCAGCATTTT. Its protein is CASSLDSLSNQPQHF.